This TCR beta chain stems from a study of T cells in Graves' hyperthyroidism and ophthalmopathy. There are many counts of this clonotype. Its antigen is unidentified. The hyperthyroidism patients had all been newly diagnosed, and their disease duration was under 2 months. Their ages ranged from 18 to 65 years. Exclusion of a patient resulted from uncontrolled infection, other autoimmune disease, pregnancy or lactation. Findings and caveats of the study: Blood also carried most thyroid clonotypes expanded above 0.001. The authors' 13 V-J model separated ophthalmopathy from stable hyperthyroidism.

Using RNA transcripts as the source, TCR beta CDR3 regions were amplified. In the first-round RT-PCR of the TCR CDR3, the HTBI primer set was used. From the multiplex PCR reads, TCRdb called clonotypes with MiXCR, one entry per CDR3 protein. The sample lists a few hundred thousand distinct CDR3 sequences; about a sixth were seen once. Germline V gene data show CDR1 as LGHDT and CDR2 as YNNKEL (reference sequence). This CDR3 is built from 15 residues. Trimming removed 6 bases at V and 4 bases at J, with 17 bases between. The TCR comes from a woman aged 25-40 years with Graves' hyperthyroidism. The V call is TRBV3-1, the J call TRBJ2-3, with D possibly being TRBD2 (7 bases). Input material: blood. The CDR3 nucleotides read TGTGCCAGCAGTAAAGGGGGGGTTAGGGCAGATACGCAGTATTTT. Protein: CASSKGGVRADTQYF.